A single TCR beta chain is shown here with its context. No antigen is known for it. TCRdb keeps only in-frame clones here, not all; method: immunoSEQ multiplex PCR. Here the sample spans approximately 26,000 clones, roughly 80% being singletons. V was pared by 7 bases and J by 4 bases, with 11 bases between. Germline CDR1 and CDR2: MNHNS and SASEGT. The CDR3 contains 13 residues. This sample is drawn from a study of graft-versus-host responses after intestinal transplantation. Background on the study: Those transplanted obtained multivisceral, liver-intestinal, or isolated intestinal grafts. Every recipient underwent anti-thymocyte globulin induction, then tacrolimus and steroids for about three years. Study-wide points: Allograft clonal ratios (graft-versus-host to host-versus-graft) were high in patients who had graft-donor T cell macrochimerism. Some GvH clones appeared in ileal mucosa or blood before recipient bone marrow.

The receptor was isolated from a human donor who received an intestinal transplant. The chain links TRBV6-1 to TRBJ2-1; tentative D call: TRBD1 (5 bases). This material consisted of unstimulated CD4+ T cells sorted from spleen or lymph node cells, taken before intestinal transplant. The CDR3 DNA reads TGTGCCAGCAACAGACAGTCATACAATGAGCAGTTCTTC. It codes for CASNRQSYNEQFF.